This TCR beta chain was sequenced during a study of cytomegalovirus exposure and HLA in healthy donors. General study results and limits: The study labeled about 160 TCR beta chains cytomegalovirus-associated. According to a subsequent analysis, TCR clusters identified in the first cohort showed a tendency to co-occur across the roughly 110 validation repertoires.

TCRdb's copy holds only in-frame clones and misses some; the assay was immunoSEQ multiplex PCR. The table records approximately 200,000 clones, around nine tenths of them present only once. This clone showed up just a few times. Its antigen is currently unknown. V was clipped by 9 bases and J by 0 bases, with 9 bases between them. Germline lookup yields CDR1 MGHDK and CDR2 SYGVNS. The CDR3 extends over 13 amino acids. The chain combines TRBV25-1 with TRBJ2-4, with D possibly being TRBD2 (5 bases). The TCR originated in a woman between 18 and 30 years old in good health and CMV-seronegative. The specimen was PBMCs. The CDR3 coding sequence is TGTGCCAGTCGTGGACTAGCCAAAAACATTCAGTACTTC. As protein: CASRGLAKNIQYF.